A single sample gave rise to the 25 T cell receptor beta chains below, sequenced in a study of early T cells in non-severe SARS-CoV-2 infection (dated by TCRdb to the early 2020s). Libraries came from 5' RACE. Sequencing was carried out with a NextSeq 500. TCRdb passed the public sequencing reads through fastp at Q25 and MiXCR, retaining productive beta sequences. For every CDR3 protein sequence, its rows merge into one entry that carries the most common genes and DNA. The sample table lists 60,000 or so distinct CDR3 sequences, about 15% of them with a count of one. In total, the top ten clones hold 10% of the sample. Here the sequenced sample was whole blood, taken at baseline. The receptors were gathered from an adult who was a healthcare worker with PCR-confirmed SARS-CoV-2 infection or an uninfected control (not recorded which).

This sequence joins TRBV2 and TRBJ2-7; D ambiguous. This CDR3 region has 15 residues. Germline-derived CDR1 and CDR2 are SNHLY and FYNNEI. Trimming shortened V by 1 base and J by 5 bases, and 15 bases separated the two germline ends. In DNA form, the CDR3 reads TGTGCCAGCAGTGAAGAAGTACCCACCACGAACGAGCAGTACTTC. It translates to CASSEEVPTTNEQYF.

The chain carries TRBV10-3 and TRBJ2-2; 9 bases line up with TRBD1. The V gene's germline CDR1 is ENHRY and CDR2 SYGVKD. The CDR3 contains 15 residues. The V and J ends lost 5 bases and 4 bases, in that order; junction bases with no gene match: 5. The CDR3 nucleotides are TGTGCCATCAGTCAACCGGGACAGGGCACCGGGGAGCTGTTTTTT. This gives the protein CAISQPGQGTGELFF.

Only a few counts were recorded for this clonotype. The gene calls are TRBV4-1 and TRBJ2-7; 8 bases line up with TRBD2. J gave up 2 bases and V 4 bases, and 4 bases lay outside the gene matches. The CDR3 covers 14 residues. The germline V gene has CDR1 MGHRA and CDR2 YSYEKL. The CDR3 DNA reads TGCGCCAGCAGCCTGACTAGCGTAGCCTACGAGCAGTACTTC. It yields the protein CASSLTSVAYEQYF.

The rearrangement links TRBV7-2 to TRBJ1-1; D might be TRBD1 (5 bases). V shed 9 bases and J shed 0 bases, with 11 bases lying between them. The germline gives CDR1 SGHTA, CDR2 FQGNSA. This CDR3 spans 13 amino acids. The CDR3, as DNA: TGTGCCAGTAAGGGGTTCATGAACACTGAAGCTTTCTTT. It yields the protein CASKGFMNTEAFF.

The chain employs TRBV5-6 and TRBJ2-6, with D tentatively TRBD1 (6 bases). The CDR3 has 19 amino acids. V was cut by 0 bases and J by 0 bases, with 16 bases left in between. Germline assignment: CDR1 SGHDT and CDR2 YYEEEE. CDR3 in DNA: TGTGCCAGCAGCTTGGGCGGACAGCTGCGTGTCTCTGGGGCCAACGTCCTGACTTTC. Its protein product is CASSLGGQLRVSGANVLTF.

The chain carries TRBV9 and TRBJ2-3, with D perhaps matching TRBD2 (6 bases). Germline V lookup: CDR1 SGDLS, CDR2 YYNGEE. This CDR3 has 13 amino acids. V was cut by 3 bases and J by 3 bases, with 8 bases left in between. In DNA, the CDR3 is TGTGCCAGCAGCGCCGGGACTACAGATACGCAGTATTTT. It encodes CASSAGTTDTQYF.

This clonotype was found many times. The chain has TRBV28 and TRBJ2-2; weak D call: TRBD1 (5 bases). Germline lookup yields CDR1 MDHEN and CDR2 SYDVKM. The CDR3 extends over 14 amino acids. Trimming removed 3 bases from V and 5 bases from J, with 10 bases in between. CDR3: CASSLWTSTGELFF. The CDR3, as DNA: TGTGCCAGCAGTTTGTGGACATCGACCGGGGAGCTGTTTTTT. Drawing the rest from reference TRBV28 and TRBJ2-2, the complete variable domain is DVKVTQSSRYLVKRTGEKVFLECVQDMDHENMFWYRQDPGLGLRLIYFSYDVKMKEKGDIPEGYSVSREKKERFSLILESASTNQTSMYLCASSLWTSTGELFFGEGSRLTVL.

V usage is TRBV5-5 and J usage is TRBJ2-1; 11 bases map to TRBD2. The CDR3 spans 16 residues. The V gene's germline CDR1 is SGHKS and CDR2 YYEKEE (reference sequence). With 4 bases clipped from V and 2 bases from J, the junction kept 5 bases outside the gene matches. This chain's CDR3 is CASSPGLAGAYNEQFF. DNA of the CDR3: TGTGCCAGCAGCCCCGGACTAGCGGGCGCCTACAATGAGCAGTTCTTC. Looking up the rest from reference TRBV5-5 and TRBJ2-1 gives the full variable domain: DAGVTQSPTHLIKTRGQQVTLRCSPISGHKSVSWYQQVLGQGPQFIFQYYEKEERGRGNFPDRFSARQFPNYSSELNVNALLLGDSALYLCASSPGLAGAYNEQFFGPGTRLTVL.

This clonotype was picked up a small number of times. The genes are TRBV12-3 or TRBV12-4 and TRBJ2-7; D is perhaps TRBD1 (6 bases). There are 14 residues in the CDR3. Trimming took off 5 bases at V and 2 bases at J, with 13 bases between the two ends. The CDR3 loop is CASSGRGSPYEQYF. The CDR3, as DNA: TGTGCCAGCAGTGGTAGGGGGTCGCCCTACGAGCAGTACTTC.

The V gene is TRBV28, the J gene TRBJ2-2, with 9 bases aligning to TRBD2. Per germline, CDR1 MDHEN and CDR2 SYDVKM. The CDR3 loop spans 16 amino acids. Trimming at V came to 2 bases and at J to 0 bases, leaving 1 base not matched to a gene. DNA for the CDR3: TGTGCCAGCAGTTTAAGACTAGCGGCGAACACCGGGGAGCTGTTTTTT. This codes for CASSLRLAANTGELFF.

This chain joins TRBV7-3 and TRBJ1-5, with D uncertain. Between the trimmed V and J ends, which lost 5 bases and 1 base, there was a span of 18 bases. This CDR3 is built from 17 residues. In germline, CDR1 is SGHTA, CDR2 FQGTGA. The CDR3 protein is CASSPFEMTGSNQPQHF. The CDR3 nucleotides read TGTGCCAGCAGCCCTTTCGAAATGACGGGGAGCAATCAGCCCCAGCATTTT.

CDR3 residues: CASSEVDTSPDEQFF. The DNA of the CDR3 is TGTGCCAGCAGTGAAGTGGACACCTCCCCGGATGAGCAGTTCTTC. This sequence joins TRBV2 and TRBJ2-1; possible D gene TRBD1, 5 bases. The germline V gene has CDR1 SNHLY and CDR2 FYNNEI. V gave up 1 base and J gave up 8 bases, with 15 bases separating them. The CDR3 consists of 15 residues. Complete variable domain (other parts from reference TRBV2 and TRBJ2-1): EPEVTQTPSHQVTQMGQEVILRCVPISNHLYFYWYRQILGQKVEFLVSFYNNEISEKSEIFDDQFSVERPDGSNFTLKIRSTKLEDSAMYFCASSEVDTSPDEQFFGPGTRLTVL.

This clonotype has more than one count but fewer than ten. CDR3 in DNA: TGCGCCAGCAGTGAGTCCCGGACTAGCGGGGTCGACGAGCAGTACTTC. Residues: CASSESRTSGVDEQYF. The rearrangement joins TRBV10-1 to TRBJ2-7, with 12 nucleotides matching TRBD2. The CDR3 has 16 residues. The junction had 5 bases not matched to a gene; V was cut back by 0 bases and J by 5 bases. Germline CDR1 WNHNN, CDR2 SYGVQD (reference sequence).

This clonotype was counted between two and nine times. This chain uses TRBV29-1 with TRBJ1-5; a weak D match, TRBD1 (5 bases). The CDR3 consists of 15 residues. The ends were cut back, 4 bases at V and 7 bases at J, with 20 bases in the middle. Looked up from germline, CDR1 is SQVTM and CDR2 is ANQGSEA. The CDR3 here is CSVAAGGQGRQPQHF. The CDR3 DNA reads TGCAGCGTTGCGGCTGGTGGCCAGGGAAGACAGCCCCAGCATTTT. The full variable domain, its missing parts supplied by reference TRBV29-1 and TRBJ1-5, is SAVISQKPSRDICQRGTSLTIQCQVDSQVTMMFWYRQQPGQSLTLIATANQGSEATYESGFVIDKFPISRPNLTFSTLTVSNMSPEDSSIYLCSVAAGGQGRQPQHFGDGTRLSIL.

This clonotype was counted between two and nine times. The gene calls are TRBV12-2 and TRBJ2-3; TRBD1, the table's D call, was not compared with the DNA. TRBV12-2 corresponds to a pseudogene. The CDR3 totals 18 residues. The CDR3 DNA is TGTGCAAGTCGCTTAGCGGCGAGGCCTACCGAGGGGACAGATACGCAGTATTTT. As protein: CASRLAARPTEGTDTQYF.

This clonotype appeared a few times. V gene TRBV6-4 combines with J gene TRBJ2-3; D is undetermined. Germline V lookup: CDR1 MRHNA, CDR2 SNTAGT. The CDR3 consists of 13 residues. Trimming took off 0 bases at V and 2 bases at J, with 3 bases between the two ends. CDR3 region: CASSDSDTDTQYF. CDR3 in DNA: TGTGCCAGCAGTGACTCGGACACAGATACGCAGTATTTT.

In its sample, this clonotype ranks as medium-sized. The rearrangement joins TRBV6-1 to TRBJ2-1; 10 bases line up with TRBD2. CDR3 size: 15 residues. J gave up 4 bases and V 2 bases, and 2 bases lay outside the gene matches. Per the germline V gene, CDR1 is MNHNS and CDR2 is SASEGT. The CDR3 protein is CASSELTSGYNEQFF. The CDR3 nucleotides read TGTGCCAGCAGTGAACTGACTAGCGGGTACAATGAGCAGTTCTTC.

This clonotype showed up just a few times. The rearrangement joins TRBV20-1 to TRBJ2-1; D call uncertain. The length of the CDR3 is 12 residues. Trimming pared 6 bases from V and 0 bases from J, leaving 6 bases between. CDR1 is DFQATT, CDR2 SNEGSKA, per germline (reference sequence). The CDR3 is CSATVSYNEQFF. DNA of the CDR3: TGCAGTGCAACCGTCTCCTACAATGAGCAGTTCTTC.

V is TRBV10-3 and J is TRBJ2-3, with D maybe TRBD1 (6 bases). Germline V gene lookup returns CDR1 ENHRY and CDR2 SYGVKD. V gave up 4 bases and J gave up 6 bases, with 17 bases separating them. The CDR3 length is 15 residues. CDR3: CAISVGTSPADTQYF. Written as DNA, the CDR3 is TGTGCCATCAGTGTAGGGACATCACCAGCGGATACGCAGTATTTT.

This clonotype was detected only a few times. The chain couples TRBV7-9 to TRBJ2-3; D gene ambiguous. The ends were cut back, 5 bases at V and 0 bases at J, with 9 bases in the middle. This CDR3 spans 14 amino acids. Germline V CDR1 and CDR2: SEHNR, FQNEAQ (reference sequence). CDR3 amino acids: CASSPLGSTDTQYF. For the CDR3, the DNA is TGTGCCAGCAGCCCCCTTGGGAGCACAGATACGCAGTATTTT. Full variable domain (missing parts from reference TRBV7-9 and TRBJ2-3): DTGVSQNPRHKITKRGQNVTFRCDPISEHNRLYWYRQTLGQGPEFLTYFQNEAQLEKSRLLSDRFSAERPKGSFSTLEIQRTEQGDSAMYLCASSPLGSTDTQYFGPGTRLTVL.

There are a few counts of this clonotype. The CDR3 spells CASSLSASAETQYF. Here the CDR3 DNA reads TGTGCCAGCAGCTTATCGGCTAGCGCAGAGACCCAGTACTTC. The rearrangement joins TRBV7-2 to TRBJ2-5, with D perhaps TRBD2 (6 bases). Trimming shortened V by 2 bases and J by 4 bases, and 11 bases separated the two germline ends. Germline assignment: CDR1 SGHTA and CDR2 FQGNSA. The CDR3 consists of 14 residues.

This clonotype has a handful of counts. V gene TRBV20-1 combines with J gene TRBJ2-1, with D perhaps being TRBD1 or TRBD2 (5 bases each). Trimming shortened V by 6 bases and J by 6 bases, and 12 bases separated the two germline ends. From germline, CDR1 is DFQATT and CDR2 SNEGSKA (reference sequence). The CDR3 length is 12 residues. The CDR3, as DNA: TGCAGTGCAAAGAGGGGTGTCAATGAGCAGTTCTTC. It is translated as CSAKRGVNEQFF.

This clonotype was seen more than once but under ten times. The J gene is TRBJ2-5, the V gene TRBV18; unclear D gene. CDR1 is KGHSH and CDR2 is LQKENI in the germline V gene. The CDR3 is 14 amino acids. Trimming pared 0 bases from V and 1 base from J, leaving 6 bases between. The CDR3 region has the DNA TGTGCCAGCTCACCACCTGTCAGCCAAGAGACCCAGTACTTC. Protein: CASSPPVSQETQYF.

Ten or more counts support this clonotype. The chain joins TRBV5-4 to TRBJ2-7; D gene ambiguous. Trimming cost V 1 base and J 4 bases, with 12 bases left between them. The CDR3 spans 14 residues. From germline, CDR1 is SGHNT and CDR2 YYREEE (reference sequence). The CDR3 sequence: CASSLYVPPYEQYF. CDR3 nucleotide sequence: TGTGCCAGCAGCTTGTACGTTCCGCCTTACGAGCAGTACTTC.

The rearrangement links TRBV27 to TRBJ2-7; D ambiguous. V lost 6 bases and J lost 1, with 10 bases in between. The germline gives CDR1 MNHEY, CDR2 SMNVEV (reference sequence). There are 13 residues in the CDR3. CDR3 region: CASSSRPSYEQYF. CDR3 in DNA: TGTGCCAGCAGCTCCCGACCATCCTACGAGCAGTACTTC.